This T cell receptor beta chain was sequenced during a study of shared clonotypes between healthy human individuals. Across the study: In total, the donors were two women and a few men aged 18 to 49.

Only Caucasian adults living in Nashville, Tennessee served as donors. There are many counts of this clone. Its antigen is undetermined. Method: immunoSEQ multiplex PCR; TCRdb's copy keeps in-frame clones and lacks some. The sample lists 300,000 to 400,000 clones, around two thirds seen once, with 9% to 12% in the top ten. Whole-study findings and limits: Clonotypes that were shared across several donors made up approximately 5.1% of naive CD4 clonotypes. The expectation was that sequencing depth would affect clonotype sharing among donors.

With 5 bases removed from V and 15 bases from J, the gap between germline ends came to 15 bases. This CDR3 spans 11 amino acids. CDR1 is SGHRS and CDR2 is YFSETQ in the germline V gene. Sequencing input: memory CD4+ T cells sorted from blood. Stated subset: CD45RA-negative fraction. The TCR was taken from a man in his thirties or forties in good health. The chain recombines TRBV5-1 with TRBJ2-1; D unresolved. The CDR3 loop is CASSGVGGRFF. The DNA of the CDR3 is TGCGCCAGCAGTGGTGTAGGCGGTCGGTTCTTC.